The entry that follows covers one TCR beta chain sequence. Germline V CDR1 and CDR2: MNHEY, SMNVEV (reference sequence). The CDR3 covers 15 residues. Trimming pared 5 bases from V and 14 bases from J, leaving 22 bases between. The data were obtained in a study of control samples from healthy donors and cancer patients. The protocol was immunoSEQ multiplex PCR, while the TCRdb copy is restricted to in-frame clones and leaves out a portion. The profile shows about 160,000 clones, 93% of them singletons. The sample consisted of blood. The TCR comes from a man younger than 30 in good health. The chain carries TRBV27 and TRBJ1-6; D is possibly TRBD1 (5 bases). The CDR3 loop reads CASSPRGGSVISLHF. The DNA for the CDR3 is TGTGCCAGCAGTCCCCGGGGGGGGTCCGTGATCTCCCTCCACTTT.